This T cell receptor (beta chain) is drawn from a study of blood T cells in healthy people across ages. Overall study findings and caveats: It was the long-lived donors that had more naive CD4+ cells and higher diversity than aged donors.

A note on this clonotype: Its antigen is as yet unknown. Being one base from a much bigger clone, this may be a read error.

The second PCR ran roughly 6 to 11 cycles with a sample-barcoded 5' primer and J-beta primers. TCRdb analysed the 5' RACE reads with MiXCR anew, one entry per CDR3 protein. The table shows under 850,000 distinct CDR3 sequences, with under 40% occurring only once. The sample taken for sequencing was blood. The TCR was taken from a man between 18 and 29 years old in good health.

CDR3 in amino acids: CATFRGQENGKLFF. The CDR3 bases are TGTGCCACCTTTAGGGGACAGGAGAATGGAAAACTGTTTTTT. The V call is TRBV6-6, the J call TRBJ1-4; 8 nucleotides agree with TRBD1. The CDR3 consists of 14 residues. The germline V gene has CDR1 MNHNY and CDR2 SVGAGI (reference sequence).